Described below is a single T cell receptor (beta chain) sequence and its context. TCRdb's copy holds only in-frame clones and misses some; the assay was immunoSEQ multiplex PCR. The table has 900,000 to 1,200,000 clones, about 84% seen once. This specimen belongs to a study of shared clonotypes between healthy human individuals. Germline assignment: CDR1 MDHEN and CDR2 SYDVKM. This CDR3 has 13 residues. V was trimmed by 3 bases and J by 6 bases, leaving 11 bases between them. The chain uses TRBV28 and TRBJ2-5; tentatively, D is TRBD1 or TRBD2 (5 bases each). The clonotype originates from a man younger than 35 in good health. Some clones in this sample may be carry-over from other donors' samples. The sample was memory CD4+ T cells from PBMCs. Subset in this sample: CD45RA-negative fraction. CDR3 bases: TGTGCCAGCAGTTTCGGGGCCAAAAAGACCCAGTACTTC. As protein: CASSFGAKKTQYF.